The clone carrying this TCR beta chain was found many times. The antigen is not known. The data stem from a study of metastatic and nonmetastatic thyroid tumors. Study summary: Patients with malignant and benign thyroid disease provided blood and tumor or nodule tissue, whose repertoires were compared.

No treatment had been given to any patient before thyroid surgery. Study-wide points: Versus benign nodules, malignant thyroid tumors reportedly had significantly higher TCR beta diversity, in blood and tumor.

As originally analysed: Variation in CDR3 across clinicopathological groups served as the basis for constructing a distant-metastasis classifier in papillary thyroid cancer. Using MiXCR, TCRdb reanalyzed the PCR reads. Here the V and J calls rest on TCRdb's processing, not on the authors' analysis. Of over 30,000 clones in the sample, approximately 17% are singletons; the top ten hold approximately 13%. This CDR3 spans 16 amino acids. The germline V gene has CDR1 SGHAT and CDR2 FQNNGV. With V trimmed by 5 bases and J by 5 bases, 14 bases remained unmatched. The sequence was obtained from a female donor with papillary thyroid cancer or a benign thyroid nodule (not recorded which). Some clones in this sample may be carry-over from other donors' samples. Material: tumor tissue. The chain recombines TRBV11-2 with TRBJ1-1; 7 bases map to TRBD1. CDR3 sequence reads: CASSPRQQGSKTEAFF. Here the CDR3 DNA reads TGTGCCAGCAGCCCCCGCCAACAGGGGAGTAAGACTGAAGCTTTCTTT.